This T cell receptor (beta chain) was identified during a study of shared T cell receptors in the human thymus. The V and J ends lost 4 bases and 1 base respectively, with 13 bases between them. The germline V gene encodes CDR1 MNHEY and CDR2 SVGAGI. The CDR3 covers 15 residues. Measured with immunoSEQ multiplex PCR; TCRdb has only the in-frame clones, and not every one. The data hold more than 550,000 clones, with approximately 85% observed a single time. The same data also contributed to another study, on human thymus T cells.

The source material was thymocytes. J is TRBJ1-2 and V is TRBV6-5, with D maybe TRBD1 (6 bases). The sequence was obtained from a girl under three years old with a congenital heart defect. DNA for the CDR3: TGTGCCAGCAGTTCGGACAGAATCGTTAACTATGGCTACACCTTC. Translation gives CASSSDRIVNYGYTF.